This T cell receptor (beta chain) was captured in a study of blood T cell repertoires in COVID-19. Cohort placement rested on clinical history that participants reported themselves. Germline CDR1 reads SNHLY; CDR2 reads FYNNEI. V gave up 5 bases and J gave up 4 bases; unmatched junction bases: 8. The CDR3 has 15 residues. The repertoire was sequenced with immunoSEQ multiplex PCR; TCRdb's copy has only in-frame clones and lacks some. The table shows about 350,000 clones, with about 90% occurring only once. The sequenced sample consisted of PBMCs or T cells enriched from blood (not recorded which). This sequence was found in a woman in her thirties who had recovered from COVID-19. The chain combines TRBV2 with TRBJ1-1, with 9 positions matching TRBD1. The CDR3 protein is CASSLQGARGTEAFF. The CDR3 DNA is TGTGCCAGCAGTCTACAGGGGGCGCGGGGCACTGAAGCTTTCTTT. The full variable domain, rest sourced from reference TRBV2 and TRBJ1-1, is EPEVTQTPSHQVTQMGQEVILRCVPISNHLYFYWYRQILGQKVEFLVSFYNNEISEKSEIFDDQFSVERPDGSNFTLKIRSTKLEDSAMYFCASSLQGARGTEAFFGQGTRLTVV.